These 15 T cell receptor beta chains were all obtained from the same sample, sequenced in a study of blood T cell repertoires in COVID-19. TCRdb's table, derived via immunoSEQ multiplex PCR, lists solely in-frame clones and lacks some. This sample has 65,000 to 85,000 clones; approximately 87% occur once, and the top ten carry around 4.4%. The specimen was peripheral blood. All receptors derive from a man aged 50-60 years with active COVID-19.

This CDR3 is CASSPQLAGGNNEQFF. Here the CDR3 DNA reads TGTGCCAGCAGCCCTCAGCTAGCGGGGGGAAACAATGAGCAGTTCTTC. The chain links TRBV5-4 to TRBJ2-1; 11 nucleotides align to TRBD2. Germline V lookup: CDR1 SGHNT, CDR2 YYREEE (reference sequence). V shed 4 bases and J 5 bases; nucleotides not matched to a gene: 8. The CDR3 extends over 16 amino acids.

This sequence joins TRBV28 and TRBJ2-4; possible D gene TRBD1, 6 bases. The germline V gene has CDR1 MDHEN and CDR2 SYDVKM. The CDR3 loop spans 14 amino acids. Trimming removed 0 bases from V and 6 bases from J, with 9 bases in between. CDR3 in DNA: TGTGCCAGCAGTTTATGGGACAGACCAAACATTCAGTACTTC. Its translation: CASSLWDRPNIQYF.

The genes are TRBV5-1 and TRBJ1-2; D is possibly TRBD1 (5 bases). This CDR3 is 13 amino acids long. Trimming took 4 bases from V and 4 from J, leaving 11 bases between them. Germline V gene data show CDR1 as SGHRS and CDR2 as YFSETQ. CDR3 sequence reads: CASSVDRSYGYTF. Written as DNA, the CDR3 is TGCGCCAGCAGCGTAGACAGAAGCTATGGCTACACCTTC.

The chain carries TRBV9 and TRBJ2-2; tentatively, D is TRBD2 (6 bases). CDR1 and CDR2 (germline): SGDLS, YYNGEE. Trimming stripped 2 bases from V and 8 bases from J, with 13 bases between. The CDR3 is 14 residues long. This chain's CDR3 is CASSVMGSGGELFF. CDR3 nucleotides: TGTGCCAGCAGCGTGATGGGGAGCGGGGGGGAGCTGTTTTTT.

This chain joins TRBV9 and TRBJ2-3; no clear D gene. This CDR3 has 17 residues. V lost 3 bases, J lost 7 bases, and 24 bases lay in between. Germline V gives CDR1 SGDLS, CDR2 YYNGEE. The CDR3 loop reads CASSGPTESWATHTQYF. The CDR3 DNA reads TGTGCCAGCAGCGGACCCACCGAGTCGTGGGCGACGCATACGCAGTATTTT.

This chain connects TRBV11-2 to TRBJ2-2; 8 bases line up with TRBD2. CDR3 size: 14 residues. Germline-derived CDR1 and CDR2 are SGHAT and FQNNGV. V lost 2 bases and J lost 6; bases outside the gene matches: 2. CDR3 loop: CASSLIAGSGELFF. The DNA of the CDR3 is TGTGCCAGCAGCTTAATAGCGGGGTCCGGGGAGCTGTTTTTT.

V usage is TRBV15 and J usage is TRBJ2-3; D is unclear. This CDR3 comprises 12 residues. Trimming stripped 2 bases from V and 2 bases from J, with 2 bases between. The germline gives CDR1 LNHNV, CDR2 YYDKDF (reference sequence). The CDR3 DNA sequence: TGTGCCACCAGCAGACTCACAGATACGCAGTATTTT. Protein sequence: CATSRLTDTQYF.

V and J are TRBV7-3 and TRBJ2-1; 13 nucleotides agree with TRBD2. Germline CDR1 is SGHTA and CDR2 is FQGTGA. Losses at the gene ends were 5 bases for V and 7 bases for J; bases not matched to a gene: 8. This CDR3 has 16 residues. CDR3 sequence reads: CASSPMTSGRWNEQFF. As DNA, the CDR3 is TGTGCCAGCAGCCCCATGACTAGCGGGAGGTGGAATGAGCAGTTCTTC.

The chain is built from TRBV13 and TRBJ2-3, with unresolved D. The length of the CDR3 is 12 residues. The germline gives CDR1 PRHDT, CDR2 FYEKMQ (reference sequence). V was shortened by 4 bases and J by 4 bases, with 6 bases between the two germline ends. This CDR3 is CASSSEADTQYF. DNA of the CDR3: TGTGCCAGCAGCTCAGAGGCAGATACGCAGTATTTT.

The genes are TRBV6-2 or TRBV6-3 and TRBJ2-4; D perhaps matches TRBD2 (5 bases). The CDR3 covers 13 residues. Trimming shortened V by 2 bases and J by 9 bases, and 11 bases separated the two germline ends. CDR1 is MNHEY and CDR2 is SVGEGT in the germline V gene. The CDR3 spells CASSYPDSGIQYF. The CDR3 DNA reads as TGTGCCAGCAGTTACCCGGACTCGGGCATTCAGTACTTC.

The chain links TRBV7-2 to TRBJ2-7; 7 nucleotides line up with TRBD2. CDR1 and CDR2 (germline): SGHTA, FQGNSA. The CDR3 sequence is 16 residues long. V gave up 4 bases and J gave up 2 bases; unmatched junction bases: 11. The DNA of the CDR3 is TGTGCCAGCAGCTCCTCCGGGGGGTACATACCCTACGAGCAGTACTTC. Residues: CASSSSGGYIPYEQYF.

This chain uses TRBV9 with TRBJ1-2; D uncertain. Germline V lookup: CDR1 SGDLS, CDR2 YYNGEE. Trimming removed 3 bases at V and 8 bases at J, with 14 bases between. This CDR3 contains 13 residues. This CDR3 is CASSASDSWGYTF. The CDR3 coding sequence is TGTGCCAGCAGCGCCTCGGACTCTTGGGGCTACACCTTC.

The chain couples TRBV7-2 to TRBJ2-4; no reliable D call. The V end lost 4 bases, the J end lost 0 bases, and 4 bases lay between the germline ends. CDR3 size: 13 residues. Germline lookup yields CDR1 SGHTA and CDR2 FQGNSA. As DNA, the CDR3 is TGTGCCAGCAGCTCCCTAGCCAAAAACATTCAGTACTTC. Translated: CASSSLAKNIQYF.

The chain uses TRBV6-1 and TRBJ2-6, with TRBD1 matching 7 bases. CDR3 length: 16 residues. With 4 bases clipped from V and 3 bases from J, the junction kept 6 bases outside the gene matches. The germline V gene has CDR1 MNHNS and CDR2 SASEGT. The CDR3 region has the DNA TGTGCCAGCAGTGCCCCCGACAGGGTTGGGGCCAACGTCCTGACTTTC. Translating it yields CASSAPDRVGANVLTF.

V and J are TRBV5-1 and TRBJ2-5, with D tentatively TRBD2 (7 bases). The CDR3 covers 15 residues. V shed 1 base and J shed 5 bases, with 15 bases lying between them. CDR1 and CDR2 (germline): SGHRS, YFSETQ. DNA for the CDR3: TGCGCCAGCAGCTTGATGCCCGGGGGGCCTGAGACCCAGTACTTC. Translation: CASSLMPGGPETQYF.